These 32 T cell receptor beta chains were sequenced from one sample in a study of Ad26.COV2.S vaccination and SARS-CoV-2 variants. The protocol was immunoSEQ multiplex PCR, while the TCRdb copy is restricted to in-frame clones and leaves out a portion. The table has 450,000 to 550,000 clones, approximately 92% seen once. The treatment was: some 20 received Ad26.COV2.S at low or high dose, single or two shots; roughly five received placebo; per-sample allocation not given. On day 63 after the first injection, vaccine and placebo recipients gave samples. The sample here was peripheral blood, taken in a trial of Ad26.COV2.S vaccine versus placebo. Receptors were obtained from a person between 18 and 65 years old who received the Ad26.COV2.S COVID-19 vaccine or a placebo.

The chain recombines TRBV6-6 with TRBJ2-1; maybe TRBD1 (5 bases). This CDR3 has 16 residues. Trimming removed 7 bases from V and 5 bases from J, with 21 bases in between. Per the germline V gene, CDR1 is MNHNY and CDR2 is SVGAGI (reference sequence). The CDR3 coding sequence is TGTGCCAGCACCCGCGCGTGGGGCTCTGCCCACAATGAGCAGTTCTTC. It codes for CASTRAWGSAHNEQFF.

Only one count was recorded for this clone. The J gene is TRBJ2-2, the V gene TRBV7-3; maybe TRBD2 (6 bases). CDR3 length equals 17 residues. V was clipped by 1 base and J by 1 base, with 13 bases between them. From germline, CDR1 is SGHTA and CDR2 FQGTGA. The CDR3 loop is CASSLKPGVENTGELFF. The CDR3 DNA follows: TGTGCCAGCAGCTTAAAGCCGGGAGTCGAGAACACCGGGGAGCTGTTTTTT. Full variable domain (remainder filled in from reference TRBV7-3 and TRBJ2-2): GAGVSQTPSNKVTEKGKYVELRCDPISGHTALYWYRQSLGQGPEFLIYFQGTGAADDSGLPNDRFFAVRPEGSVSTLKIQRTERGDSAVYLCASSLKPGVENTGELFFGEGSRLTVL.

The V and J genes are TRBV28 and TRBJ1-1; TRBD1 is a possible D gene (6 bases). This CDR3 comprises 14 residues. Trimming shortened V by 1 base and J by 6 bases, and 12 bases separated the two germline ends. Per the germline V gene, CDR1 is MDHEN and CDR2 is SYDVKM. The CDR3 DNA reads TGTGCCAGCAGTTTATTGGCCAGGGGCGCTGAAGCTTTCTTT. Translated: CASSLLARGAEAFF.

V gene TRBV6-5 combines with J gene TRBJ1-1; no clear D. V was trimmed by 0 bases and J by 6 bases, leaving 17 bases between them. This CDR3 comprises 16 residues. The germline gives CDR1 MNHEY, CDR2 SVGAGI. The DNA for the CDR3 is TGTGCCAGCAGTTACTCGATGAGGGAAAGTTCCTCTGAAGCTTTCTTT. Translation: CASSYSMRESSSEAFF.

The rearrangement links TRBV10-3 to TRBJ2-3; 9 bases are shared with TRBD2. The CDR3 is made up of 20 amino acids. V shed 5 bases, J shed 4 bases, and the junction held 22 bases outside the gene matches. Germline loops: CDR1 ENHRY, CDR2 SYGVKD. CDR3: CAISFSPRGGREGAPDTQYF. CDR3 in DNA: TGTGCCATCAGTTTCTCCCCGCGGGGGGGCCGGGAAGGGGCACCAGATACGCAGTATTTT.

The CDR3 nucleotides are TGTGCCAGCAGCTTAGTGGAGAACACTGAAGCTTTCTTT. This sequence encodes CASSLVENTEAFF. The chain carries TRBV7-2 and TRBJ1-1; D gene ambiguous. The germline CDR1 and CDR2 sequences are SGHTA and FQGNSA. CDR3 length equals 13 residues. V lost 1 base, J lost 1 base, and 4 bases lay in between.

The CDR3 DNA reads as TGCGCCAGCAGCGCGGTTCCGGGACAGACTTATGGCTACACCTTC. This translates into CASSAVPGQTYGYTF. This chain connects TRBV5-1 to TRBJ1-2, with 7 bases fitting TRBD1. V lost 4 bases and J lost 5; bases outside the gene matches: 11. This CDR3 has 15 amino acids. CDR1 is SGHRS and CDR2 is YFSETQ in the germline V gene.

The CDR3 sequence is CSVGALLAYDEQFF. CDR3 DNA sequence: TGCAGCGTTGGGGCTTTATTAGCGTACGATGAGCAGTTCTTC. J is TRBJ2-1 and V is TRBV29-1; perhaps TRBD2 as D (5 bases). V dropped 4 bases and J dropped 8 bases, with 18 bases sitting between them. CDR1 and CDR2 (germline): SQVTM, ANQGSEA. The CDR3 extends over 14 amino acids.

This sequence joins TRBV27 and TRBJ1-5; 9 positions match TRBD1. V shed 4 bases and J 2 bases; nucleotides not matched to a gene: 15. Germline V gives CDR1 MNHEY, CDR2 SMNVEV (reference sequence). This CDR3 comprises 19 residues. CDR3 region: CASSSFTGTGRNGNQPQHF. The CDR3 region has the DNA TGTGCCAGCAGTTCCTTTACCGGGACAGGGAGGAACGGCAATCAGCCCCAGCATTTT.

The J gene is TRBJ2-7, the V gene TRBV7-3, with TRBD2 as a possible D gene (5 bases). Germline V gives CDR1 SGHTA, CDR2 FQGTGA. The CDR3 has 13 residues. Trimming took 5 bases from V and 4 from J, leaving 12 bases between them. CDR3: CASSTSGSYEQYF. As DNA, the CDR3 is TGTGCCAGCAGCACGTCGGGATCGTACGAGCAGTACTTC.

The chain's CDR3 is CASSFDRSQPQHF. CDR3 in DNA: TGTGCCAGCTCATTCGACAGGTCTCAGCCCCAGCATTTT. The chain carries TRBV18 and TRBJ1-5; D perhaps matches TRBD1 (6 bases). Trimming removed 5 bases at V and 6 bases at J, with 11 bases between. CDR1 is KGHSH, CDR2 LQKENI, per germline. The CDR3 contains 13 residues.

This rearrangement joins TRBV5-4 to TRBJ1-2; D unresolved. This CDR3 has 15 amino acids. The V end lost 1 base, the J end lost 3 bases, and 13 bases lay between the germline ends. From germline, CDR1 is SGHNT and CDR2 YYREEE (reference sequence). The CDR3 nucleotides are TGTGCCAGCAGCTTGATTAGCAGAAATTACTATGGCTACACCTTC. Protein: CASSLISRNYYGYTF.

The chain uses TRBV19 and TRBJ2-1; a possible D gene is TRBD2 (5 bases). CDR1 and CDR2 from the germline V gene are LNHDA and SQIVND (reference sequence). V dropped 3 bases and J dropped 0 bases, with 9 bases sitting between them. There are 15 residues in the CDR3. Here the CDR3 DNA reads TGTGCCAGTAGTATTACGGGGAACTCCTACAATGAGCAGTTCTTC. Amino acid sequence: CASSITGNSYNEQFF.

The V and J genes are TRBV5-6 and TRBJ2-1; 7 nucleotides line up with TRBD1. V lost 0 bases to trimming and J lost 8 bases; unmatched junction nucleotides: 2. Germline V gives CDR1 SGHDT, CDR2 YYEEEE. The CDR3 has 13 amino acids. The CDR3 loop is CASSLDRGYEQFF. CDR3 coding DNA: TGTGCCAGCAGCTTGGACAGGGGTTATGAGCAGTTCTTC.

This clone was detected once. The V call is TRBV4-2, the J call TRBJ1-2; D might be TRBD1 (6 bases). V was cut by 3 bases and J by 3 bases, with 14 bases left in between. CDR1 LGHNA and CDR2 YNFKEQ come from the germline V gene. This CDR3 contains 15 residues. The CDR3 loop is CASSQDYRDDYGYTF. The CDR3 DNA follows: TGTGCCAGCAGCCAGGACTACAGGGATGACTATGGCTACACCTTC.

This clone was detected once. The gene calls are TRBV7-2 and TRBJ2-4, with TRBD2 matching 10 bases. Trimming at V came to 7 bases and at J to 1 base, leaving 13 bases not matched to a gene. The length of the CDR3 is 18 residues. Germline CDR1 SGHTA, CDR2 FQGNSA. The CDR3 DNA sequence: TGTGCCAGCACCCAAAGGCCAGCGGGAGGGCGGGCCAAAAACATTCAGTACTTC. It encodes CASTQRPAGGRAKNIQYF.

V gene TRBV28 combines with J gene TRBJ2-7; D unclear. V was trimmed by 6 bases and J by 3 bases, leaving 9 bases between them. Germline CDR1 MDHEN, CDR2 SYDVKM. The CDR3 consists of 12 residues. Here the CDR3 reads CASSTPNYEQYF. The CDR3 DNA sequence: TGTGCCAGCAGCACACCTAACTACGAGCAGTACTTC.

This clone occurred once. The chain couples TRBV2 to TRBJ1-5, with unresolved D. CDR1 SNHLY and CDR2 FYNNEI come from the germline V gene. This CDR3 region has 12 residues. The ends were cut back, 1 base at V and 9 bases at J, with 7 bases in the middle. This CDR3 is CASSEDFGPQHF. The CDR3 DNA is TGTGCCAGCAGTGAAGATTTCGGGCCCCAGCATTTT.

The chain joins TRBV6-6 to TRBJ2-1; D is unresolved. From germline, CDR1 is MNHNY and CDR2 SVGAGI (reference sequence). Trimming stripped 2 bases from V and 4 bases from J, with 12 bases between. This CDR3 contains 15 residues. CDR3 sequence reads: CASSYIRNSYNEQFF. CDR3 nucleotide sequence: TGTGCCAGCAGTTACATACGTAACTCATACAATGAGCAGTTCTTC.

The gene calls are TRBV5-1 and TRBJ2-5; D unclear. Trimming took 1 base from V and 5 from J, leaving 12 bases between them. Germline CDR1 SGHRS, CDR2 YFSETQ. The CDR3 covers 14 residues. The CDR3 spells CASSLQAGPETQYF. The CDR3 region has the DNA TGCGCCAGCAGCTTGCAGGCCGGGCCGGAGACCCAGTACTTC.

The table lists this clone with a few counts. The J gene is TRBJ1-2, the V gene TRBV4-2, with D hard to call. Germline assignment: CDR1 LGHNA and CDR2 YNFKEQ. CDR3 length equals 15 residues. V shed 1 base and J shed 4 bases, with 13 bases lying between them. The CDR3 reads CASSQAEGAAYGYTF. CDR3 in DNA: TGTGCCAGCAGCCAAGCAGAGGGCGCGGCCTATGGCTACACCTTC.

J is TRBJ2-1 and V is TRBV7-9, with D maybe TRBD2 (6 bases). CDR3 size: 17 residues. V was cut by 1 base and J by 0 bases, with 13 bases left in between. Per the germline V gene, CDR1 is SEHNR and CDR2 is FQNEAQ (reference sequence). The CDR3 DNA reads TGTGCCAGCAGCTTAGAGTTGCGGGGAGCCTCCTACAATGAGCAGTTCTTC. Its translation is CASSLELRGASYNEQFF. Full variable domain (outside the CDR3, taken from reference TRBV7-9 and TRBJ2-1): DTGVSQNPRHKITKRGQNVTFRCDPISEHNRLYWYRQTLGQGPEFLTYFQNEAQLEKSRLLSDRFSAERPKGSFSTLEIQRTEQGDSAMYLCASSLELRGASYNEQFFGPGTRLTVL.

This clone was detected only once. The chain uses TRBV24-1 and TRBJ2-5; 10 nucleotides align to TRBD2. Germline lookup yields CDR1 KGHDR and CDR2 SFDVKD. This CDR3 region has 15 residues. Germline trimming cut 1 base from V and 5 bases from J; bases unmatched to any gene: 3. This CDR3 reads CATSDFTSGAETQYF. Here the CDR3 DNA reads TGTGCCACCAGTGATTTTACTAGCGGGGCTGAGACCCAGTACTTC.

The V call is TRBV6-5, the J call TRBJ1-4; D is unresolved. The CDR3 contains 13 residues. Germline V gene data show CDR1 as MNHEY and CDR2 as SVGAGI. With 10 bases removed from V and 3 bases from J, the gap between germline ends came to 12 bases. The CDR3 DNA reads TGTGCCACTAAACAAGTGGCTAATGAAAAACTGTTTTTT. Translation gives CATKQVANEKLFF.

This clone appeared once. The chain combines TRBV5-5 with TRBJ2-5; D remains ambiguous. Germline V lookup: CDR1 SGHKS, CDR2 YYEKEE (reference sequence). V lost 0 bases to trimming and J lost 1 base, with 4 bases between them. The CDR3 covers 13 residues. This CDR3 reads CASSLASQETQYF. CDR3 in DNA: TGTGCCAGCAGCTTGGCCTCCCAAGAGACCCAGTACTTC.

The rearrangement links TRBV12-5 to TRBJ2-7, with TRBD1 matching 8 bases. V shed 3 bases and J 2 bases; nucleotides not matched to a gene: 3. The CDR3 covers 14 residues. Germline V gene data show CDR1 as LGHNT and CDR2 as FRNRAP. As DNA, the CDR3 is TGTGCTAGTGGTTTTTGGACAGGGACCTACGAGCAGTACGTC. Translated: CASGFWTGTYEQYV.

Only one count was recorded for this clone. This CDR3 reads CAGRGLAVNSYEQYV. The CDR3 DNA is TGTGCCGGAAGGGGACTAGCTGTTAACTCCTACGAGCAGTACGTC. V and J are TRBV5-8 and TRBJ2-7; the match to TRBD2 covers 9 bases. The germline CDR1 and CDR2 sequences are SGHTS and YDEGEE. Trimming cost V 10 bases and J 0 bases; bases outside gene matches: 11. The CDR3 contains 15 residues.

V gene TRBV5-6 combines with J gene TRBJ1-1; 11 bases are shared with TRBD1. Germline V lookup: CDR1 SGHDT, CDR2 YYEEEE. The V and J ends lost 3 bases and 7 bases, in that order; junction bases with no gene match: 8. The CDR3 has 15 amino acids. The DNA of the CDR3 is TGTGCCAGCAGCTCCTGGGGGACAGGGGGGAGTGAAGCTTTCTTT. Translating it yields CASSSWGTGGSEAFF.

The chain is built from TRBV5-4 and TRBJ1-6; 9 nucleotides agree with TRBD1. The junction had 3 bases not matched to a gene; V was cut back by 0 bases and J by 8 bases. The length of the CDR3 is 15 residues. The V gene's germline CDR1 is SGHNT and CDR2 YYREEE (reference sequence). CDR3 nucleotide sequence: TGTGCCAGCAGCTTGGGGCGACAGGGGGATTCACCCCTCCACTTT. Amino acids: CASSLGRQGDSPLHF.

The rearrangement links TRBV5-1 to TRBJ2-3; unclear D gene. This CDR3 has 15 residues. Trimming took off 0 bases at V and 2 bases at J, with 10 bases between the two ends. Germline V lookup: CDR1 SGHRS, CDR2 YFSETQ. This CDR3 is CASSLAGPFTDTQYF. The CDR3 nucleotides are TGCGCCAGCAGCTTGGCAGGACCGTTCACAGATACGCAGTATTTT.

The CDR3 DNA sequence: TGTGCCAGCAGTTACTCCGACAGGGTAGTTCAGCCCCAGCATTTT. Protein product: CASSYSDRVVQPQHF. V and J are TRBV6-2 or TRBV6-3 and TRBJ1-5; 7 bases align to TRBD1. Germline V CDR1 and CDR2: MNHEY, SVGEGT. CDR3 length: 15 amino acids. Trimming at V came to 0 bases and at J to 6 bases, leaving 5 bases not matched to a gene.

The gene calls are TRBV27 and TRBJ2-5, with 8 positions matching TRBD2. The CDR3 runs 18 residues. In germline, CDR1 is MNHEY, CDR2 SMNVEV (reference sequence). V shed 5 bases, J shed 6 bases, and the junction held 20 bases outside the gene matches. DNA of the CDR3: TGTGCCAGCAGTCCACACACTCTACGGGAGGGCAGTAGGAAGACCCAGTACTTC. This encodes CASSPHTLREGSRKTQYF.